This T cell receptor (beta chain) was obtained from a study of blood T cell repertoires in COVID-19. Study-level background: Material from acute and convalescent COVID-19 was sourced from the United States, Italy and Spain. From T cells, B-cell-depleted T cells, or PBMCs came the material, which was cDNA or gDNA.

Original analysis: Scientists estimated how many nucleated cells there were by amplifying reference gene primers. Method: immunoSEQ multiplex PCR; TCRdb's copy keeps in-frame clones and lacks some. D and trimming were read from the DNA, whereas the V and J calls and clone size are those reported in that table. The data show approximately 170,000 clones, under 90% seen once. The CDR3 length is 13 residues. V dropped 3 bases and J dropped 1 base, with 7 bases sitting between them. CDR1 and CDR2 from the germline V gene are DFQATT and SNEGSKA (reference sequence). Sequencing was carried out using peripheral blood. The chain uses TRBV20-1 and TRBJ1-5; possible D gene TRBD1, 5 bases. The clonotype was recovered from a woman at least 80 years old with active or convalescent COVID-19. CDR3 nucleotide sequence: TGCAGTGCTAGTAGGGGAAGCAATCAGCCCCAGCATTTT. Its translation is CSASRGSNQPQHF.